The sequence of this TCR beta chain was determined in a study of T cells in Graves' hyperthyroidism and ophthalmopathy. General study points: Blood also contained most expanded thyroid clonotypes above 0.001.

Together with thyroid ultrasound, orbital computed tomography, serum thyroxine and TRAb, clinical symptoms were used for diagnoses. Cells are PBMCs isolated from roughly 10 ml of fresh blood. What was amplified from RNA transcripts were TCR beta CDR3 regions. Initially, a first-round RT-PCR of the TCR CDR3 employed the HTBI primer set. TCRdb itself ran the multiplex PCR reads through MiXCR, one entry per CDR3 protein. The table records 350,000 to 400,000 distinct CDR3 sequences, more than 13% of them present only once. This clonotype was counted ten times or more. Antigen specificity is unknown. The CDR3 loop spans 18 amino acids. Looked up from germline, CDR1 is SGDLS and CDR2 is YYNGEE. Trimming removed 0 bases at V and 1 base at J, with 19 bases between.

The chain is built from TRBV9 and TRBJ2-5, with D maybe TRBD2 (6 bases). The source material was blood. The clonotype was recovered from a woman in her 30s with Graves' hyperthyroidism. The CDR3 spells CASSVATITGTPQETQYF. For the CDR3, the DNA is TGTGCCAGCAGCGTAGCTACCATCACCGGGACTCCCCAAGAGACCCAGTACTTC.